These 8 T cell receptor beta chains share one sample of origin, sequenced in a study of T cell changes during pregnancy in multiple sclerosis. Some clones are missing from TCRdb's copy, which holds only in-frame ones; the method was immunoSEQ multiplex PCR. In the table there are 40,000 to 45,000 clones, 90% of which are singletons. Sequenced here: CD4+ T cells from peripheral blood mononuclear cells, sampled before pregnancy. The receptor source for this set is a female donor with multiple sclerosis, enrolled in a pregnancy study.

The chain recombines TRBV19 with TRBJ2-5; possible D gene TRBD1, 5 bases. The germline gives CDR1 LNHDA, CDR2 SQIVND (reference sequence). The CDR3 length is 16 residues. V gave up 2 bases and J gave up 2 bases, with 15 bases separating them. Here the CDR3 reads CASSIKSGYRQETQYF. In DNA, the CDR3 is TGTGCCAGTAGTATAAAGTCAGGGTATCGGCAAGAGACCCAGTACTTC.

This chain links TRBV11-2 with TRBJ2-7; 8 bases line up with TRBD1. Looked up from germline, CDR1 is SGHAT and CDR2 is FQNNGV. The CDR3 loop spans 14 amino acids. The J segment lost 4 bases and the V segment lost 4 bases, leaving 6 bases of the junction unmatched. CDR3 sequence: CASSSRGTGYEQYF. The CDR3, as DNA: TGTGCCAGCAGCTCAAGGGGGACAGGTTACGAGCAGTACTTC.

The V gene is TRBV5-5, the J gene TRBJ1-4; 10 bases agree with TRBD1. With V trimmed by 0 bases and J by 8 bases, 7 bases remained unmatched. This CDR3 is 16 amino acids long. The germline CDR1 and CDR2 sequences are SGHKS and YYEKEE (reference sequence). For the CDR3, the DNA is TGTGCCAGCAGCTTGGCCGCCGGGACAGGGGTCGAAAAACTGTTTTTT. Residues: CASSLAAGTGVEKLFF.

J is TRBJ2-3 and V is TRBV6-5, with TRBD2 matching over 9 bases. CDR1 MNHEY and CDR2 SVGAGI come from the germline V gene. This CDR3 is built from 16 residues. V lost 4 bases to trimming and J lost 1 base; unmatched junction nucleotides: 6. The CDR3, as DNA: TGTGCCAGCAGTTCCCTAGCTAGCGGGGGCACAGATACGCAGTATTTT. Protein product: CASSSLASGGTDTQYF.

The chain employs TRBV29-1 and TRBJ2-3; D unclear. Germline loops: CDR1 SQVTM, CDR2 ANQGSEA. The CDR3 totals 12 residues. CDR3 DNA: TGCGTGGTTAGCCAAAGCACAGATACGCAGTATTTT. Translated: CVVSQSTDTQYF.

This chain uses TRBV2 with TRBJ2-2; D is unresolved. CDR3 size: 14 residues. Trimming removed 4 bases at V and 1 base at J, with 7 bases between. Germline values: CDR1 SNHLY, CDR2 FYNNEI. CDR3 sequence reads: CASSVDLNTGELFF. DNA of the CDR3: TGTGCCAGCAGTGTTGACTTGAACACCGGGGAGCTGTTTTTT.

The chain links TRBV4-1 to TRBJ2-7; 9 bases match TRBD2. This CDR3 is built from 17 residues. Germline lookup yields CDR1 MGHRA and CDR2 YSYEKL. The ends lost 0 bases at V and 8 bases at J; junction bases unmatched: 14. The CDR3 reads CASSQDLGSGSLTKQYF. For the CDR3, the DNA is TGCGCCAGCAGCCAAGATCTAGGTAGCGGGAGTTTGACGAAGCAGTACTTC.

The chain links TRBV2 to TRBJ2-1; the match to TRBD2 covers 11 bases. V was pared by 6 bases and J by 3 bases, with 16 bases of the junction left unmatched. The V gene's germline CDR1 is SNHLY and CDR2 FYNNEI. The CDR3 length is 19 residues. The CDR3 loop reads CASRGGLAGGHSLYNEQFF. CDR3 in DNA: TGTGCCAGCAGGGGAGGGCTAGCGGGAGGCCATTCCCTCTACAATGAGCAGTTCTTC.